Detailed here is one TCR beta chain. The data were obtained in a study of blood T cell repertoires in COVID-19. Germline loops: CDR1 SGHAT, CDR2 FQNNGV. Trimming pared 5 bases from V and 3 bases from J, leaving 13 bases between. CDR3 length: 14 residues. Assay: immunoSEQ multiplex PCR; the TCRdb copy retains only in-frame clones and omits some. This table holds approximately 130,000 clones, about 88% found once. The TCR originated in a human donor in a cohort sampled during active COVID-19. Sample: peripheral blood. The chain employs TRBV11-2 and TRBJ1-1; TRBD1 is a possible D gene (6 bases). The DNA of the CDR3 is TGTGCCAGCAGCCTACGGACAGCGTACACTGAAGCTTTCTTT. Amino acid sequence: CASSLRTAYTEAFF.